This T cell receptor beta chain was captured by sequencing in a study of tumor-infiltrating lymphocytes in localized non-small cell lung cancer. Overall study: Patients included smokers and never-smokers with various histologies, some sampled after neoadjuvant chemotherapy. Tumor tissue and non-adjacent uninvolved lung came from each patient.

This clone was found a few times. Its antigen is unidentified. Measured with immunoSEQ multiplex PCR; TCRdb has only the in-frame clones, and not every one. The sample carries 25,000 or so clones, around 70% recorded once. The CDR3 totals 11 residues. V lost 10 bases and J 12 bases, leaving 19 bases between the germline ends. Germline V lookup: CDR1 SGHTA, CDR2 FQGNSA. Findings and caveats of the study: Technical variation could not be separated from intratumor heterogeneity here.

This chain connects TRBV7-2 to TRBJ2-7; D possibly uses TRBD1 or TRBD2 (5 bases each). The clonotype originates from a human donor with non-small cell lung cancer. Sequencing was done on a sample of lung tumor tissue. The CDR3 reads CATMLGPGMYF. DNA of the CDR3: TGTGCCACCATGCTGGGACCCGGGATGTACTTC.